The 13 T cell receptor beta chains listed next were all sequenced from one sample in a study of memory CD4+ T cells and cytomegalovirus serostatus. Repertoires were generated with immunoSEQ multiplex PCR, while TCRdb's copy carries only in-frame clones and drops some. Here the sample spans about 57,000 clones, around 80% being singletons. Single viable CD3+CD4+CD8-CD45RO+ cells were sorted as the memory CD4+ T cells. Sequencing was done on a sample of memory CD4+ T cells from blood. The receptors derive from an adult in good health and CMV-seronegative.

The V gene is TRBV5-1, the J gene TRBJ2-3; 9 bases map to TRBD1. V was clipped by 3 bases and J by 0 bases; unmatched bases: 8. There are 17 residues in the CDR3. Germline V gene data show CDR1 as SGHRS and CDR2 as YFSETQ. The CDR3 region has the DNA TGCGCCAGCAGCTCCGCCTGGACAGGGGCAAGCACAGATACGCAGTATTTT. Amino acid sequence: CASSSAWTGASTDTQYF.

This chain connects TRBV7-2 to TRBJ1-5, with 8 bases matching TRBD1. Germline V gene data show CDR1 as SGHTA and CDR2 as FQGNSA. CDR3 size: 14 residues. With 4 bases clipped from V and 3 bases from J, the junction kept 2 bases outside the gene matches. CDR3 region: CASSSTGDNQPQHF. CDR3 DNA: TGTGCCAGCAGCTCGACAGGGGACAATCAGCCCCAGCATTTT.

V gene TRBV6-1 combines with J gene TRBJ2-3; D remains unclear. CDR1 and CDR2 from the germline V gene are MNHNS and SASEGT. Trimming shortened V by 1 base and J by 7 bases, and 9 bases separated the two germline ends. The CDR3 is 13 amino acids. CDR3 DNA sequence: TGTGCCAGCAGTGAAGATTGGGTGAATACGCAGTATTTT. It is translated as CASSEDWVNTQYF.

The chain recombines TRBV6-6 with TRBJ1-5; D gene uncertain. The CDR3 is 13 residues long. Trimming removed 2 bases from V and 3 bases from J, with 5 bases in between. Germline V gene data show CDR1 as MNHNY and CDR2 as SVGAGI (reference sequence). The CDR3 coding sequence is TGTGCCAGCAGTTACGACTTCAATCAGCCCCAGCATTTT. Protein: CASSYDFNQPQHF.

The chain combines TRBV7-6 with TRBJ2-3, with TRBD2 matching 11 bases. The CDR3 covers 16 residues. Looked up from germline, CDR1 is SGHVS and CDR2 is FNYEAQ. V gave up 4 bases and J gave up 2 bases; unmatched junction bases: 5. The CDR3 bases are TGTGCCAGCAGCTCGGGACTAGCGGCAAACACAGATACGCAGTATTTT. Its protein product is CASSSGLAANTDTQYF.

The chain employs TRBV7-2 and TRBJ1-2; D gene unclear. The germline V and J ends were trimmed by 2 bases and 8 bases, with 12 bases remaining between them. This CDR3 region has 13 residues. Germline loops: CDR1 SGHTA, CDR2 FQGNSA. CDR3 in amino acids: CASSLLLTGGYTF. DNA of the CDR3: TGTGCCAGCAGCTTATTGCTAACGGGCGGCTACACCTTC. Variable domain in full (rest from reference TRBV7-2 and TRBJ1-2): GAGVSQSPSNKVTEKGKDVELRCDPISGHTALYWYRQSLGQGLEFLIYFQGNSAPDKSGLPSDRFSAERTGGSVSTLTIQRTQQEDSAVYLCASSLLLTGGYTFGSGTRLTVV.

CDR3 DNA: TGTGCCAGTAGTACCCCCTCGGGGGGGGCCGAGCAGTACTTC. It yields the protein CASSTPSGGAEQYF. V usage is TRBV19 and J usage is TRBJ2-7, with 8 bases matching TRBD2. Germline V gene data show CDR1 as LNHDA and CDR2 as SQIVND (reference sequence). With 4 bases clipped from V and 6 bases from J, the junction kept 8 bases outside the gene matches. This CDR3 spans 14 amino acids.

A few counts support this clone. The V call is TRBV19, the J call TRBJ1-1; 7 nucleotides agree with TRBD1. The V and J ends lost 10 bases and 7 bases, in that order; junction bases with no gene match: 9. The CDR3 spans 12 residues. Germline V gene data show CDR1 as LNHDA and CDR2 as SQIVND (reference sequence). DNA for the CDR3: TGTGCCACCCGACGGAACAGGGGTGAAGCTTTCTTT. This codes for CATRRNRGEAFF.

The rearrangement joins TRBV7-6 to TRBJ2-7; TRBD2 is a possible D gene (5 bases). This CDR3 spans 16 amino acids. Per germline, CDR1 SGHVS and CDR2 FNYEAQ. V lost 5 bases and J lost 7, with 24 bases in between. DNA of the CDR3: TGTGCCAGCAGCATCCTCGGCTCATCCCAAACGGGGGAGCAGTACTTC. Its translation: CASSILGSSQTGEQYF.

The V and J genes are TRBV5-4 and TRBJ1-1, with D possibly being TRBD1 (6 bases). The germline V and J ends were trimmed by 4 bases and 1 base, with 8 bases remaining between them. The CDR3 extends over 13 amino acids. Germline V gene sequence: CDR1 SGHNT, CDR2 YYREEE (reference sequence). The CDR3 DNA reads TGTGCCAGCAGCGTGGACAGGAACACTGAAGCTTTCTTT. Protein sequence: CASSVDRNTEAFF.

The chain joins TRBV7-8 to TRBJ1-3; no clear D gene. Germline V gene data show CDR1 as SGHVS and CDR2 as FQNEAQ. Trimming left V 5 bases short and J 0 bases short, with 8 bases between. The CDR3 runs 14 residues. The CDR3 sequence: CASSQSYSGNTIYF. CDR3 nucleotide sequence: TGTGCCAGCAGCCAGAGCTACTCTGGAAACACCATATATTTT.

The chain is built from TRBV19 and TRBJ2-5, with 9 nucleotides matching TRBD1. Per germline, CDR1 LNHDA and CDR2 SQIVND (reference sequence). V lost 4 bases, J lost 9 bases, and 9 bases stayed unmatched. CDR3 length equals 14 residues. The CDR3 is CASSTRDRALSQYF. The DNA for the CDR3 is TGTGCCAGTAGTACGCGGGACAGGGCGTTGTCCCAGTACTTC.

V and J are TRBV20-1 and TRBJ2-1; the D gene is possibly TRBD1 (6 bases). Germline loops: CDR1 DFQATT, CDR2 SNEGSKA (reference sequence). V lost 7 bases and J 7 bases, leaving 11 bases between the germline ends. The CDR3 contains 11 residues. This CDR3 reads CSGARGNEQFF. CDR3 in DNA: TGCAGTGGAGCTAGGGGGAATGAGCAGTTCTTC.